The subject of this entry is one TCR beta chain. The target of this receptor is not known. Base-call qualities are not available, and no considerably larger clone is one nucleotide away. The CDR3 regions of human TCRbeta chains were subjected to immunosequencing. Per the authors' processing: Repertoire TCRs were matched against a reference library of SARS-CoV-2-specific TCRs generated with the MIRA antigen-specificity platform. Breadth was defined as the fraction of unique TCRs that were SARS-CoV-2-associated. Depth was defined as the fraction of total T cells that were SARS-CoV-2-associated. Using the MIRA data, each spike-specific TCR was assigned both to the spike region to which the TCR was reactive and to a CD4 or CD8 class. Log10-transformed breadth and depth values were compared by one-way ANOVA with Sidak's multiple comparisons tests. As stored in TCRdb, this immuneACCESS dataset retains in-frame rearrangements with V and J assigned. A fraction of the clones does not appear; measured against another copy, unresolved V genes explain less than half of the discrepancy, and the remainder lacks a known reason. The DNA gave D and trimming, while V, J and clone size come from that table. The sample records roughly 150,000 clones, around 91% of which are singletons. Together, the top ten hold 5% to 6.5% of the sample.

CDR3 length: 15 amino acids, cysteine to phenylalanine. Of the read, only the CDR3 DNA is kept; its 45 bases are in frame from base 1. Trimming removed 1 base from V and 6 bases from J, leaving 13 bases between the germline ends. In the germline V gene, CDR1 corresponds to SGHAT and CDR2 to FQNNGV. The sample's time point label is to be understood as: about 28 days (+/-7) after the second vaccine dose. AZD1222 recipients with second doses at about 4 weeks or about 12 weeks were pooled, because spike-specific TCR depth and breadth did not differ between schedules. Samples from vaccinated people were obtained from the UK trials COV001 and COV002, which included a single-blind randomized controlled phase 2/3 trial of AZD1222 (ChAdOx1 nCoV-19) in healthy adults. For TCRbeta chain sequencing, PBMC samples were collected from trial participants at day 0 and at day 28 after the second dose. These data originate in a study of T cell responses to AZD1222 COVID-19 vaccine (dated by TCRdb to the early 2020s). In terms of the full investigation: A total of 233 trial participants underwent TCR sequencing, of whom more than 200 had received two doses of AZD1222 and approximately 26 had received two doses of the MenACWY control vaccine. Trial participants were enrolled by age into 18-55, 56-69 and 70-plus year subgroups, with about 150, 27 and 61 TCR-sequenced participants respectively.

On the study overall, not on this receptor specifically: Only six AZD1222 recipients were SARS-CoV-2 seropositive at baseline, limiting conclusions about previously exposed vaccinees. Reportedly, almost half of the unique spike-specific TCRs recognized epitopes lying outside the regions that are mutated in the B.1.351 and B.1.1.7 variants. Participants were mostly white British and included more females than males, and it was suggested by the authors that clonal diversity may have been underestimated. Spike-specific TCR breadth and depth rose significantly after two AZD1222 doses compared with day 0 and with MenACWY recipients. Because no day 14 peak-response samples were available, the repertoires could be characterized only after the peak T cell response. The vaccine-associated CD4 TCRs covered the entire spike protein, and the dominant responses fell in regions 160-218 and 743-854. In the small 56-69-year group, the increase in depth fell short of significance, most likely because of low power.

The clonotype was recovered from an adult who received the AZD1222 COVID-19 vaccine. This specimen was peripheral blood, taken 28 days after the second AZD1222 dose. Recombination connected TRBV11-2 to TRBJ2-1; the D segment could be TRBD2, given 5 matching bases. The nucleotide sequence reads TGTGCCAGCAGCTTAGCTAGCCAGGTCCCCAATGAGCAGTTCTTC. The resulting protein is CASSLASQVPNEQFF.